These T cell receptor beta chains were read from a single sample in a study of blood T cell repertoires in COVID-19. Measured with immunoSEQ multiplex PCR; TCRdb has only the in-frame clones, and not every one. Here the sample spans about 320,000 clones, 90% to 95% being singletons. The sample taken for sequencing was PBMCs or T cells enriched from blood (not recorded which). These receptors were obtained from a woman under 40 who had been exposed to COVID-19. Both conserved end residues are part of each CDR3. The order of the fields is D gene, clone size, J gene, V gene, CDR3 protein, CDR3 DNA. A D gene is named only where the DNA matches it firmly. The listing skips clone size in some rows; elsewhere it reads once, few, many or a size class.

. . TRBJ1-5 TRBV19 CASSLLRAFPGSNQPQHF TGTGCCAGTAGTCTCCTTCGCGCGTTTCCAGGGAGCAATCAGCCCCAGCATTTT
. . TRBJ2-1 TRBV5-1 CASRLYRDNEQFF TGCGCCAGCAGACTTTACAGGGACAATGAGCAGTTCTTC
. . TRBJ1-3 TRBV28 CASRLDSNSGNTIYF TGTGCCAGCAGGTTAGACAGTAACTCTGGAAACACCATATATTTT
. . TRBJ2-3 TRBV11-2 CASSPPGTQYF TGTGCCAGCAGCCCCCCGGGGACGCAGTATTTT
. . TRBJ1-6 TRBV11-3 CASSKREDTPLHF TGTGCCAGCAGCAAACGGGAGGACACACCCCTCCACTTT
. . TRBJ2-7 TRBV27 CASSTGLRAIYEQYF TGTGCCAGCAGTACGGGACTCCGGGCCATCTACGAGCAGTACTTC
TRBD1 . TRBJ1-2 TRBV6-5 CASSYAAGGKNYGYTF TGTGCCAGCAGTTACGCGGCAGGGGGTAAGAACTATGGCTACACCTTC
. . TRBJ1-2 TRBV7-2 CASSPGGFSRGGYTF TGTGCCAGCAGCCCTGGGGGATTCTCCAGGGGTGGCTACACCTTC
. . TRBJ1-1 TRBV7-9 CASTLNRDAEAFF TGTGCCAGCACATTGAACAGGGACGCTGAAGCTTTCTTT
TRBD1 . TRBJ2-1 TRBV15 CATSVFSGTGGRSYNEQFF TGTGCCACCAGCGTATTTTCCGGGACAGGGGGCAGATCCTACAATGAGCAGTTCTTC
TRBD1 . TRBJ1-3 TRBV19 CASSTSGTGGNTIYF TGTGCCAGTAGTACCTCCGGGACAGGAGGAAACACCATATATTTT
. . TRBJ1-3 TRBV9 CASSARPLSGNTIYF TGTGCCAGCAGCGCGAGGCCTCTCTCTGGAAACACCATATATTTT
. . TRBJ2-7 TRBV12-3/TRBV12-4 CASGGAGEQYF TGTGCCAGCGGGGGGGCGGGCGAGCAGTACTTC
. few TRBJ2-1 TRBV30 CAWSVRGWGQFF TGTGCCTGGAGTGTAAGAGGGTGGGGTCAGTTCTTC
. . TRBJ1-1 TRBV7-8 CASSLERANTEAFF TGTGCCAGCAGCTTAGAGAGGGCGAACACTGAAGCTTTCTTT
TRBD2 . TRBJ2-5 TRBV27 CASALLTSGGAGNQETQYF TGTGCCAGCGCATTATTAACTAGCGGGGGGGCAGGGAATCAAGAGACCCAGTACTTC
TRBD2 . TRBJ2-5 TRBV7-9 CASSLETSPGETQYF TGTGCCAGCAGCTTAGAGACTAGCCCCGGGGAGACCCAGTACTTC
. few TRBJ1-3 TRBV9 CASSTADTSGNTIYF TGTGCCAGCAGCACCGCGGACACCTCTGGAAACACCATATATTTT
. . TRBJ1-2 TRBV10-3 CAIRDSSLTYGYTF TGTGCCATCAGGGACAGCTCATTAACCTATGGCTACACCTTC
TRBD1 . TRBJ2-2 TRBV29-1 CSVKDRVDTGELFF TGCAGCGTAAAAGACAGGGTAGACACCGGGGAGCTGTTTTTT
. . TRBJ1-2 TRBV6-2/TRBV6-3 CASSEVDYGYTF TGTGCCAGCAGCGAGGTGGACTATGGCTACACCTTC
TRBD1 . TRBJ1-2 TRBV2 CASSETVRGLGGYTF TGTGCCAGCAGTGAAACGGTCAGGGGGCTAGGTGGCTACACCTTC